Sequencing of this TCR beta chain was carried out in a study of technical replicates of blood from a few donors. CDR3 length: 13 amino acids. Germline V lookup: CDR1 SGHNT, CDR2 YENEEA. V lost 5 bases to trimming and J lost 2 bases, with 10 bases between them. Assay used: immunoSEQ multiplex PCR; TCRdb lists only in-frame clones, some missing. The table includes some 79,000 clones, under 95% detected once. This receptor was identified in a human donor in good health. The V gene is TRBV11-3, the J gene TRBJ2-7, with D possibly being TRBD2 (5 bases). Sequencing was performed on T cells isolated from PBMCs. CDR3 amino acids: CASSPRLTYEQYF. In DNA, the CDR3 is TGTGCCAGCAGCCCCCGACTAACCTACGAGCAGTACTTC.